A single sample is the source of the 8 T cell receptor beta chains below, sequenced in a study of CD8 T cells in ankylosing spondylitis. TCRdb re-called the 5' RACE reads through MiXCR, storing one row per CDR3 protein. Here the sample spans a few hundred thousand distinct CDR3 sequences, 20% being singletons. Input material: blood, either unsorted or a sorted T cell fraction (not recorded which). The receptors come from a male donor with ankylosing spondylitis or in good health (not recorded which).

This clonotype was recorded a few times. The chain carries TRBV12-3 or TRBV12-4 and TRBJ2-7; a weak D match, TRBD1 (5 bases). The CDR3 contains 15 residues. The germline V and J ends were trimmed by 4 bases and 3 bases, with 16 bases remaining between them. The CDR3 protein is CASSWGGVPSYEQYF. The CDR3 DNA reads TGTGCCAGCAGTTGGGGCGGCGTTCCCAGCTACGAGCAGTACTTC.

The chain links TRBV4-1 to TRBJ2-7, with 7 bases matching TRBD1. The ends lost 0 bases at V and 1 base at J; junction bases unmatched: 9. CDR1 and CDR2 (germline): MGHRA, YSYEKL. CDR3 length: 17 amino acids. The CDR3 DNA follows: TGCGCCAGCAGCCAAGAAGCGGTGGGACAGTGGTCCTACGAGCAGTACTTC. As protein: CASSQEAVGQWSYEQYF.

This clonotype is labeled medium-sized. The J gene is TRBJ2-1, the V gene TRBV29-1; D ambiguous. This CDR3 has 12 residues. Germline V CDR1 and CDR2: SQVTM, ANQGSEA. V gave up 4 bases and J gave up 4 bases, with 8 bases separating them. The CDR3 here is CSVVPPYNEQFF. The CDR3 DNA sequence: TGCAGCGTTGTCCCGCCGTACAATGAGCAGTTCTTC.

The sample holds a few counts of this clonotype. This chain joins TRBV2 and TRBJ2-7; the D gene is possibly TRBD1 (6 bases). The CDR3 is made up of 18 amino acids. V lost 4 bases to trimming and J lost 0 bases, with 22 bases between them. Germline V CDR1 and CDR2: SNHLY, FYNNEI. DNA of the CDR3: TGTGCCAGCAGTGTGAATCGGGCAGGGGTTGGGAGCTCCTACGAGCAGTACTTC. Translated, it gives CASSVNRAGVGSSYEQYF.

The genes are TRBV24-1 and TRBJ2-7; D unclear. The germline V and J ends were trimmed by 4 bases and 0 bases, with 12 bases remaining between them. CDR1 KGHDR and CDR2 SFDVKD come from the germline V gene. The CDR3 consists of 15 residues. This chain's CDR3 is CATSDPRRNSYEQYF. CDR3 nucleotide sequence: TGTGCCACCAGTGACCCCAGGAGAAACTCCTACGAGCAGTACTTC.

The chain employs TRBV29-1 and TRBJ2-7; D remains unclear. The CDR3 has 12 residues. The V gene's germline CDR1 is SQVTM and CDR2 ANQGSEA. V shed 4 bases and J shed 2 bases, with 9 bases lying between them. In DNA, the CDR3 is TGCAGCGTTGGAGACCCTCCCTACGAGCAGTACTTC. It codes for CSVGDPPYEQYF.

The rearrangement joins TRBV20-1 to TRBJ2-5; D is possibly TRBD2 (6 bases). This CDR3 has 12 amino acids. Germline loops: CDR1 DFQATT, CDR2 SNEGSKA (reference sequence). Trimming pared 3 bases from V and 7 bases from J, leaving 12 bases between. This chain's CDR3 is CSASGPGGTQYF. The CDR3 DNA sequence: TGCAGTGCTAGCGGGCCCGGGGGGACCCAGTACTTC.

This clonotype was picked up a small number of times. The chain carries TRBV11-2 and TRBJ2-3, with 11 bases matching TRBD1. Losses at the gene ends were 5 bases for V and 5 bases for J; bases not matched to a gene: 9. Germline CDR1 reads SGHAT; CDR2 reads FQNNGV. The CDR3 covers 16 residues. The CDR3 DNA reads as TGTGCCAGCAGCACAAGGACAGGGGGCATTCTAGATACGCAGTATTTT. Its protein product is CASSTRTGGILDTQYF.